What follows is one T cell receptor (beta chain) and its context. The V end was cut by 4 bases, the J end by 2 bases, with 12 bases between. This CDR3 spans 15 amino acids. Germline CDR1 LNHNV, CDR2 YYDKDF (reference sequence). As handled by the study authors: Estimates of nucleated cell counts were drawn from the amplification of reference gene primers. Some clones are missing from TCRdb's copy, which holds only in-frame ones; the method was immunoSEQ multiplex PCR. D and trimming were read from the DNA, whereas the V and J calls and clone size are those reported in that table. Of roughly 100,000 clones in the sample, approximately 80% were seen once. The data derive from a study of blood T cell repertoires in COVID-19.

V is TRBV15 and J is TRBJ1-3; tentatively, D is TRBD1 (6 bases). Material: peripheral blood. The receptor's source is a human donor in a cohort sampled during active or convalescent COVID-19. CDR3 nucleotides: TGTGCCACCAGCACTACAGGGACCCCTGGAAACACCATATATTTT. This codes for CATSTTGTPGNTIYF.